A single sample is the source of the 21 T cell receptor beta chains below, sequenced in a study of blood T cell repertoires in COVID-19. Repertoires were generated with immunoSEQ multiplex PCR, while TCRdb's copy carries only in-frame clones and drops some. The sample lists around 150,000 clones; about 80% were seen once. The sequencing sample was made of peripheral blood. The receptors come from a man in his 70s with acute or convalescent COVID-19.

On this clone itself: This same CDR3 is encoded by further DNA sequences in the sample. CDR3 DNA: TGTGCCAGCAGCCAGGCCAGGGGGCGCGGGGAGACCCAGTACTTC. Translated, it gives CASSQARGRGETQYF. The V gene is TRBV3-1 (or the pseudogene TRBV3-2), the J gene TRBJ2-5, with TRBD1 matching 8 bases. The germline CDR1 and CDR2 sequences are LGHDT and YNNKEL (reference sequence). The CDR3 sequence is 15 residues long. The V and J ends lost 3 bases and 5 bases, in that order; junction bases with no gene match: 8.

This clone was counted once. The CDR3 nucleotides are TGTGCCAGCAGCCCCGACGGGAATCAGCCCCAGCATTTT. Encoded protein: CASSPDGNQPQHF. The genes are TRBV11-2 and TRBJ1-5; D remains unclear. V lost 5 bases to trimming and J lost 4 bases, with 9 bases between them. The CDR3 length is 13 residues. Germline V lookup: CDR1 SGHAT, CDR2 FQNNGV.

Notes on this clone: At the DNA level, this CDR3 is encoded by other sequences in the same sample as well. V is TRBV28 and J is TRBJ2-6, with 10 nucleotides matching TRBD1. V shed 3 bases, J shed 3 bases, and the junction held 5 bases outside the gene matches. Germline CDR1 MDHEN, CDR2 SYDVKM. The CDR3 is 17 amino acids. DNA of the CDR3: TGTGCCAGCAGTTTGGACAGGGGGACCTATGGGGCCAACGTCCTGACTTTC. Encoded protein: CASSLDRGTYGANVLTF.

The chain couples TRBV9 to TRBJ2-7, with 11 bases matching TRBD1. Trimming cost V 3 bases and J 3 bases; bases outside gene matches: 5. The CDR3 has 15 amino acids. Germline V gene data show CDR1 as SGDLS and CDR2 as YYNGEE. The CDR3 sequence is CASSEGTGGYYEQYF. DNA of the CDR3: TGTGCCAGCAGCGAGGGGACAGGGGGGTACTACGAGCAGTACTTC.

This rearrangement joins TRBV9 to TRBJ2-3, with D possibly matching TRBD2 (5 bases). The CDR3 extends over 14 amino acids. Germline loops: CDR1 SGDLS, CDR2 YYNGEE. V lost 4 bases to trimming and J lost 5 bases, with 14 bases between them. CDR3 sequence (DNA): TGTGCCAGCAGCCCCCGGACTGCCTTAGATACGCAGTATTTT. This gives the protein CASSPRTALDTQYF.

This chain links TRBV6-5 with TRBJ1-6, with 7 bases identical to TRBD1. CDR3 length: 14 amino acids. Germline loops: CDR1 MNHEY, CDR2 SVGAGI. With V trimmed by 6 bases and J by 3 bases, 2 bases remained unmatched. The CDR3 DNA follows: TGTGCCAGCAGCGGGACAGACTATAATTCACCCCTCCACTTT. As protein: CASSGTDYNSPLHF.

V is TRBV11-2 and J is TRBJ1-2, with 7 bases matching TRBD1. This CDR3 region has 14 residues. Germline CDR1 reads SGHAT; CDR2 reads FQNNGV. V trimming: 2 bases; J trimming: 8 bases; junction bases outside the gene matches: 8. The CDR3 protein is CASSLQGDRRGYTF. DNA for the CDR3: TGTGCCAGCAGCTTACAGGGGGACCGTCGGGGCTACACCTTC.

The table lists this clone with a count of one. The chain uses TRBV6-5 and TRBJ2-7, with D perhaps matching TRBD1 (5 bases). Germline loops: CDR1 MNHEY, CDR2 SVGAGI. V lost 10 bases to trimming and J lost 0 bases, with 13 bases between them. The CDR3 spans 13 residues. The CDR3 spells CAIQAVSSYEQYF. Here the CDR3 DNA reads TGTGCCATACAGGCAGTAAGCTCCTACGAGCAGTACTTC.

V gene TRBV5-1 combines with J gene TRBJ1-5; TRBD1 matches 7 bases. The germline CDR1 and CDR2 sequences are SGHRS and YFSETQ. With 1 base clipped from V and 10 bases from J, the junction kept 20 bases outside the gene matches. This CDR3 is 18 amino acids long. In DNA, the CDR3 is TGCGCCAGCAGCTTGAGGGGACAGACACACTTTACTCGTATACCCCAGCATTTT. It translates to CASSLRGQTHFTRIPQHF.

The chain recombines TRBV9 with TRBJ1-2; D remains ambiguous. The CDR3 totals 14 residues. With 4 bases removed from V and 4 bases from J, the gap between germline ends came to 14 bases. Germline V gives CDR1 SGDLS, CDR2 YYNGEE. In DNA form, the CDR3 reads TGTGCCAGCAGCCCCCGATTATCGGGCTATGGCTACACCTTC. Its protein is CASSPRLSGYGYTF.

This chain links TRBV6-5 with TRBJ1-2; perhaps TRBD1 as D (5 bases). V was pared by 2 bases and J by 2 bases, with 12 bases between. The germline CDR1 and CDR2 sequences are MNHEY and SVGAGI. The CDR3 runs 15 residues. CDR3 loop: CASSYQGRKNYGYTF. The CDR3 DNA sequence: TGTGCCAGCAGTTACCAGGGCAGGAAGAACTATGGCTACACCTTC.

The chain recombines TRBV4-2 with TRBJ1-1, with 9 bases aligning to TRBD1. The CDR3 has 18 residues. CDR1 is LGHNA and CDR2 is YNFKEQ in the germline V gene. The V gene end was trimmed by 1 base and the J gene end by 1 base; junction bases not matched to a gene: 10. CDR3 DNA: TGTGCCAGCAGCCAAGGGACCGGGACAGGGATTTGGAACACTGAAGCTTTCTTT. Translated: CASSQGTGTGIWNTEAFF.

This chain links TRBV7-9 with TRBJ2-2; D gene uncertain. Trimming pared 5 bases from V and 6 bases from J, leaving 16 bases between. The germline CDR1 and CDR2 sequences are SEHNR and FQNEAQ (reference sequence). The CDR3 spans 15 residues. CDR3 sequence: CASSPPETLAGELFF. CDR3 DNA sequence: TGTGCCAGCAGCCCGCCAGAGACCCTAGCCGGGGAGCTGTTTTTT.

The genes are TRBV5-4 and TRBJ2-1; 8 bases line up with TRBD2. This CDR3 has 15 amino acids. The V gene end was trimmed by 4 bases and the J gene end by 4 bases; junction bases not matched to a gene: 7. Germline V gene sequence: CDR1 SGHNT, CDR2 YYREEE (reference sequence). Here the CDR3 DNA reads TGTGCCAGCAGCGGAACTAGCGGACCTTACAATGAGCAGTTCTTC. As protein: CASSGTSGPYNEQFF. The whole variable domain, filled in from reference TRBV5-4 and TRBJ2-1, reads ETGVTQSPTHLIKTRGQQVTLRCSSQSGHNTVSWYQQALGQGPQFIFQYYREEENGRGNFPPRFSGLQFPNYSSELNVNALELDDSALYLCASSGTSGPYNEQFFGPGTRLTVL.

The rearrangement joins TRBV19 to TRBJ1-5; no clear D. Germline-derived CDR1 and CDR2 are LNHDA and SQIVND (reference sequence). Deletions cut 5 bases from V and 0 bases from J, with 17 bases between. This CDR3 is 17 amino acids long. The CDR3 DNA follows: TGTGCCAGTAGTCTACGCGGGCTTCCTTATAGCAATCAGCCCCAGCATTTT. This sequence encodes CASSLRGLPYSNQPQHF.

The V and J genes are TRBV2 and TRBJ1-2; possible D gene TRBD1, 6 bases. The ends were cut back, 8 bases at V and 8 bases at J, with 15 bases in the middle. The germline V gene has CDR1 SNHLY and CDR2 FYNNEI. CDR3 length equals 12 residues. CDR3 nucleotides: TGTGCCAGCCAGGGGAACGAGCGAGGCTACACCTTC. Encoded protein: CASQGNERGYTF.

The gene calls are TRBV6-5 and TRBJ1-5, with a tentative D call TRBD1 (5 bases). CDR1 is MNHEY, CDR2 SVGAGI, per germline. CDR3 size: 14 residues. Deletions cut 2 bases from V and 6 bases from J, with 11 bases between. For the CDR3, the DNA is TGTGCCAGCAGTTACAGGGTGGGGGGTCAGCCCCAGCATTTT. It encodes CASSYRVGGQPQHF.

The CDR3 loop is CASSEGGGRKETQYF. The CDR3 DNA is TGTGCCAGCAGTGAAGGAGGCGGGAGGAAGGAGACCCAGTACTTC. The chain combines TRBV6-1 with TRBJ2-5; 8 bases are a match to TRBD2. Germline V CDR1 and CDR2: MNHNS, SASEGT. This CDR3 has 15 amino acids. Trimming removed 1 base from V and 5 bases from J; junction bases left unmatched: 6.

V gene TRBV7-9 combines with J gene TRBJ2-2; a possible D gene is TRBD2 (5 bases). Per the germline V gene, CDR1 is SEHNR and CDR2 is FQNEAQ (reference sequence). This CDR3 contains 13 residues. V was trimmed by 3 bases and J by 5 bases, leaving 7 bases between them. Written as DNA, the CDR3 is TGTGCCAGCAGCTTCACTAGTACCGGGGAGCTGTTTTTT. Encoded protein: CASSFTSTGELFF. Complete variable domain (other parts from reference TRBV7-9 and TRBJ2-2): DTGVSQNPRHKITKRGQNVTFRCDPISEHNRLYWYRQTLGQGPEFLTYFQNEAQLEKSRLLSDRFSAERPKGSFSTLEIQRTEQGDSAMYLCASSFTSTGELFFGEGSRLTVL.

The CDR3 DNA is TGCAGCGCTATTCCCACGACAGGGGGCACCCAGTACTTC. Translating gives CSAIPTTGGTQYF. The rearrangement joins TRBV29-1 to TRBJ2-5; 10 nucleotides align to TRBD1. Germline V CDR1 and CDR2: SQVTM, ANQGSEA. The CDR3 length is 13 residues. With V trimmed by 7 bases and J by 8 bases, 10 bases remained unmatched.

The rearrangement joins TRBV3-1 (or the pseudogene TRBV3-2) to TRBJ2-7; 8 nucleotides line up with TRBD2. The V gene's germline CDR1 is LGHDT and CDR2 YNNKEL (reference sequence). V lost 3 bases and J lost 0; bases outside the gene matches: 7. The CDR3 totals 16 residues. CDR3 amino acids: CASSQRLATSSYEQYF. The CDR3, as DNA: TGTGCCAGCAGCCAGAGACTAGCGACTAGCTCCTACGAGCAGTACTTC.